This T cell receptor (beta chain) was documented in a study of blood T cells in healthy people across ages. This clonotype was seen a handful of times. Together with a sample-barcoded 5' primer, a J-beta primer mix was included in a second PCR lasting about 6 to 11 cycles. One entry per CDR3 protein results from TCRdb running MiXCR on the 5' RACE reads. The sample contains around 820,000 distinct CDR3 sequences, 25% of which appear only once. Separately, the same data were catalogued under a study of T cells of mothers and their children.

Sequencing was carried out using blood. This TCR came from a boy aged 5-17 years in good health.

This chain's CDR3 is CASSLGNGNIQYF. DNA of the CDR3: TGCGCCAGCAGCTTGGGGAACGGAAACATTCAGTACTTC. This chain joins TRBV5-1 and TRBJ2-4; D gene uncertain. The CDR3 runs to 13 residues. CDR1 SGHRS and CDR2 YFSETQ come from the germline V gene. Deletions cut 0 bases from V and 6 bases from J, with 7 bases between. Supplemented by reference TRBV5-1 and TRBJ2-4, the full variable domain reads KAGVTQTPRYLIKTRGQQVTLSCSPISGHRSVSWYQQTPGQGLQFLFEYFSETQRNKGNFPGRFSGRQFSNSRSEMNVSTLELGDSALYLCASSLGNGNIQYFGAGTRLSVL.